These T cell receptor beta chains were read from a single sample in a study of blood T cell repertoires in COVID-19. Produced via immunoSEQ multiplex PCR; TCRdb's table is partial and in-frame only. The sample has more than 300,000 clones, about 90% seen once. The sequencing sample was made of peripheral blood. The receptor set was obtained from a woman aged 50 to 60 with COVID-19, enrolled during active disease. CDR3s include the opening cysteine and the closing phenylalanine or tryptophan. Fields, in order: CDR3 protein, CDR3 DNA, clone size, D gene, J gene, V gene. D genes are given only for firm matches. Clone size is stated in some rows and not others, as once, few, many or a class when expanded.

cdr3_aa: CASSFSGREMRNEQFF
cdr3_nt: TGTGCCAGCAGCTTTTCGGGGCGGGAGATGAGGAATGAGCAGTTCTTC
clone_size: NA
d_call: TRBD2
j_call: TRBJ2-1
v_call: TRBV7-6

cdr3_aa: CASSSPRPSYNEQFF
cdr3_nt: TGTGCCAGCAGCTCTCCCAGGCCCTCCTACAATGAGCAGTTCTTC
clone_size: NA
d_call: NA
j_call: TRBJ2-1
v_call: TRBV7-9

cdr3_aa: CASSQASGVSYTF
cdr3_nt: TGTGCCAGCAGCCAAGCGTCAGGGGTGAGCTACACCTTC
clone_size: NA
d_call: NA
j_call: TRBJ1-2
v_call: TRBV3-1/TRBV3-2

cdr3_aa: CASSIPASANTGELFF
cdr3_nt: TGTGCCAGTAGTATCCCGGCTAGCGCAAACACCGGGGAGCTGTTTTTT
clone_size: NA
d_call: NA
j_call: TRBJ2-2
v_call: TRBV19

cdr3_aa: CASSLGGLARHEQYF
cdr3_nt: TGCGCCAGCAGCTTGGGGGGACTCGCCAGACACGAGCAGTACTTC
clone_size: NA
d_call: NA
j_call: TRBJ2-7
v_call: TRBV5-1

cdr3_aa: CATSDYPSGNTIYF
cdr3_nt: TGTGCCACCAGTGACTACCCCTCTGGAAACACCATATATTTT
clone_size: NA
d_call: NA
j_call: TRBJ1-3
v_call: TRBV24-1

cdr3_aa: CASRPLIGGETQYF
cdr3_nt: TGTGCCAGTAGACCACTGATAGGGGGTGAGACCCAGTACTTC
clone_size: NA
d_call: NA
j_call: TRBJ2-5
v_call: TRBV19

cdr3_aa: CASSDAGVNGADTQYF
cdr3_nt: TGCGCCAGCAGCGATGCCGGGGTGAATGGTGCAGATACGCAGTATTTT
clone_size: NA
d_call: NA
j_call: TRBJ2-3
v_call: TRBV5-1

cdr3_aa: CASSSDRSSGNTIYF
cdr3_nt: TGCGCCAGCAGCTCGGACAGGAGCTCTGGAAACACCATATATTTT
clone_size: NA
d_call: TRBD1
j_call: TRBJ1-3
v_call: TRBV5-1

cdr3_aa: CSVERDSRETQYF
cdr3_nt: TGCAGCGTTGAGCGAGACTCCCGGGAGACCCAGTACTTC
clone_size: once
d_call: NA
j_call: TRBJ2-5
v_call: TRBV29-1

cdr3_aa: CATSRDGGGAVNTEAFF
cdr3_nt: TGTGCCACCAGCAGAGATGGAGGGGGCGCGGTGAACACTGAAGCTTTCTTT
clone_size: NA
d_call: TRBD1
j_call: TRBJ1-1
v_call: TRBV15

cdr3_aa: CATRSLTGNTEAFF
cdr3_nt: TGTGCCACCAGAAGTCTGACGGGGAACACTGAAGCTTTCTTT
clone_size: NA
d_call: NA
j_call: TRBJ1-1
v_call: TRBV24-1

cdr3_aa: CASSLIAVDNEQFF
cdr3_nt: TGTGCCAGCAGCTTAATTGCAGTGGACAATGAGCAGTTCTTC
clone_size: NA
d_call: NA
j_call: TRBJ2-1
v_call: TRBV7-3

cdr3_aa: CASSLAGTGNAEAFF
cdr3_nt: TGTGCCAGCAGCTTGGCCGGGACAGGGAACGCTGAAGCTTTCTTT
clone_size: NA
d_call: TRBD1
j_call: TRBJ1-1
v_call: TRBV5-5

cdr3_aa: CASSAGQNTQQYF
cdr3_nt: TGTGCCAGCAGTGCCGGACAAAATACGCAGCAGTACTTC
clone_size: NA
d_call: NA
j_call: TRBJ2-7
v_call: TRBV25-1

cdr3_aa: CSVIGEDRARAF
cdr3_nt: TGCAGCGTTATCGGCGAGGACAGGGCCCGCGCCTTC
clone_size: NA
d_call: TRBD1
j_call: TRBJ1-2
v_call: TRBV29-1

cdr3_aa: CAARQGAVGNTGELFF
cdr3_nt: TGTGCCGCTCGACAGGGGGCTGTGGGGAACACCGGGGAGCTGTTTTTT
clone_size: NA
d_call: TRBD1
j_call: TRBJ2-2
v_call: TRBV3-1/TRBV3-2

cdr3_aa: CALRGDSGETQYF
cdr3_nt: TGTGCCCTTCGGGGGGACTCAGGAGAGACCCAGTACTTC
clone_size: NA
d_call: TRBD2
j_call: TRBJ2-5
v_call: TRBV2

cdr3_aa: CASSPPGREGHNEQFF
cdr3_nt: TGTGCCAGCTCACCACCGGGCCGGGAGGGCCACAATGAGCAGTTCTTC
clone_size: NA
d_call: TRBD2
j_call: TRBJ2-1
v_call: TRBV18

cdr3_aa: CASSSWGQGLLRQPQHF
cdr3_nt: TGTGCCAGCAGCTCGTGGGGGCAAGGTTTGCTAAGGCAGCCCCAGCATTTT
clone_size: NA
d_call: NA
j_call: TRBJ1-5
v_call: TRBV7-2

cdr3_aa: CASSHEPQGWETQYF
cdr3_nt: TGTGCCAGCAGCCACGAGCCGCAGGGCTGGGAGACCCAGTACTTC
clone_size: NA
d_call: NA
j_call: TRBJ2-5
v_call: TRBV14

cdr3_aa: CASFTSSYNSPLHF
cdr3_nt: TGTGCCAGTTTTACGAGCTCCTATAATTCACCCCTCCACTTT
clone_size: NA
d_call: NA
j_call: TRBJ1-6
v_call: TRBV19

cdr3_aa: CASSYRDRGYGYTF
cdr3_nt: TGTGCCAGCAGCTACCGGGACAGGGGCTATGGCTACACCTTC
clone_size: NA
d_call: TRBD1
j_call: TRBJ1-2
v_call: TRBV27

cdr3_aa: CASSRTTSSGANVLTF
cdr3_nt: TGTGCCAGCAGTCGAACGACTAGCTCTGGGGCCAACGTCCTGACTTTC
clone_size: few
d_call: NA
j_call: TRBJ2-6
v_call: TRBV6-6

cdr3_aa: CASSAGGSNQPQHF
cdr3_nt: TGTGCCAGTAGTGCGGGGGGGAGCAATCAGCCCCAGCATTTT
clone_size: NA
d_call: NA
j_call: TRBJ1-5
v_call: TRBV19

cdr3_aa: CASSSRDRDADTQYF
cdr3_nt: TGCGCCAGCAGCTCCCGGGACAGGGATGCAGATACGCAGTATTTT
clone_size: NA
d_call: TRBD1
j_call: TRBJ2-3
v_call: TRBV5-1

cdr3_aa: CASSLGYLAGTQETQYF
cdr3_nt: TGTGCCAGCAGCTTAGGGTATCTAGCGGGTACCCAAGAGACCCAGTACTTC
clone_size: NA
d_call: TRBD2
j_call: TRBJ2-5
v_call: TRBV7-2

cdr3_aa: CASSQGQGDTEAFF
cdr3_nt: TGTGCCAGCAGCCAAGGACAGGGCGACACTGAAGCTTTCTTT
clone_size: NA
d_call: TRBD1
j_call: TRBJ1-1
v_call: TRBV3-1/TRBV3-2

cdr3_aa: CASSASGLGNTEAFF
cdr3_nt: TGTGCCAGCAGTGCCTCGGGACTCGGCAACACTGAAGCTTTCTTT
clone_size: many
d_call: NA
j_call: TRBJ1-1
v_call: TRBV2

cdr3_aa: CASSLQGFGEAFF
cdr3_nt: TGTGCCAGCAGCTTACAGGGTTTCGGTGAAGCTTTCTTT
clone_size: NA
d_call: NA
j_call: TRBJ1-1
v_call: TRBV5-6

cdr3_aa: CASSIADGSVVETQYF
cdr3_nt: TGTGCCAGTAGTATAGCCGACGGGAGTGTGGTTGAGACCCAGTACTTC
clone_size: NA
d_call: NA
j_call: TRBJ2-5
v_call: TRBV19

cdr3_aa: CASRRRDKTGSEQYF
cdr3_nt: TGTGCCTCCAGGCGCAGGGATAAGACAGGATCGGAGCAGTACTTC
clone_size: NA
d_call: NA
j_call: TRBJ2-7
v_call: TRBV30

cdr3_aa: CASSPDRGRPETQYF
cdr3_nt: TGTGCCAGCAGCCCGGACAGGGGGCGCCCTGAGACCCAGTACTTC
clone_size: NA
d_call: TRBD1
j_call: TRBJ2-5
v_call: TRBV11-2

cdr3_aa: CAFILAGANTGELFF
cdr3_nt: TGTGCCTTCATACTAGCGGGAGCGAACACCGGGGAGCTGTTTTTT
clone_size: NA
d_call: TRBD2
j_call: TRBJ2-2
v_call: TRBV30

cdr3_aa: CASSLAHSQNTEAFF
cdr3_nt: TGCGCCAGCAGCTTGGCCCACAGTCAGAACACTGAAGCTTTCTTT
clone_size: NA
d_call: NA
j_call: TRBJ1-1
v_call: TRBV5-1

cdr3_aa: CASSPRDSSGNTIYF
cdr3_nt: TGTGCCAGTAGTCCACGGGACAGCTCTGGAAACACCATATATTTT
clone_size: NA
d_call: TRBD1
j_call: TRBJ1-3
v_call: TRBV19

cdr3_aa: CASSLRPSSGGRTDTQYF
cdr3_nt: TGTGCCAGCAGCTTGCGGCCCTCTAGCGGGGGAAGAACAGATACGCAGTATTTT
clone_size: NA
d_call: TRBD2
j_call: TRBJ2-3
v_call: TRBV7-2

cdr3_aa: CSGADGVEKLFF
cdr3_nt: TGCAGCGGCGCGGATGGAGTAGAAAAACTGTTTTTT
clone_size: NA
d_call: NA
j_call: TRBJ1-4
v_call: TRBV29-1

cdr3_aa: CAWSYNRGANTEAFF
cdr3_nt: TGTGCCTGGAGTTATAACAGGGGCGCGAACACTGAAGCTTTCTTT
clone_size: once
d_call: TRBD1
j_call: TRBJ1-1
v_call: TRBV30

cdr3_aa: CASSQGTVNIQYF
cdr3_nt: TGTGCCAGCAGCCAAGGGACAGTAAACATTCAGTACTTC
clone_size: few
d_call: NA
j_call: TRBJ2-4
v_call: TRBV4-2

cdr3_aa: CASTDLWTETYEQYF
cdr3_nt: TGTGCCAGCACCGACCTCTGGACAGAAACTTACGAGCAGTACTTC
clone_size: once
d_call: NA
j_call: TRBJ2-7
v_call: TRBV9

cdr3_aa: CASSIATSGQETQYF
cdr3_nt: TGTGCCAGTAGTATAGCGACTAGCGGACAAGAGACCCAGTACTTC
clone_size: NA
d_call: TRBD2
j_call: TRBJ2-5
v_call: TRBV19